One and the same sample provided the 10 T cell receptor beta chains below, sequenced in a study of a mutant IDH1 vaccine in newly diagnosed glioma. Produced via immunoSEQ multiplex PCR; TCRdb's table is partial and in-frame only. The sample records about 34,000 clones, 80% to 85% being singletons. The time point: baseline, week 1 (first vaccination visit). Sample treatment: pre-vaccination baseline after standard-of-care therapy. Here the sequenced sample was peripheral blood mononuclear cells (PBMCs), taken from a glioma patient treated with radiotherapy, temozolomide or both. All receptors come from a man aged 45-65 years with glioma. Some clones in this sample may be carry-over from other donors' samples.

The chain couples TRBV10-3 to TRBJ1-1; tentative D call: TRBD1 (5 bases). Looked up from germline, CDR1 is ENHRY and CDR2 is SYGVKD. V was clipped by 1 base and J by 5 bases, with 11 bases between them. CDR3 size: 14 residues. CDR3 DNA: TGTGCCATCAGTGAGTTGGTGAGGGGTACTGAAGCTTTCTTT. Protein product: CAISELVRGTEAFF.

V is TRBV18 and J is TRBJ2-7, with TRBD1 as a possible D gene (5 bases). This CDR3 has 14 residues. Germline V lookup: CDR1 KGHSH, CDR2 LQKENI. Between the trimmed V and J ends, which lost 6 bases and 3 bases, there was a span of 15 bases. Written as DNA, the CDR3 is TGTGCCAGCTCTGACACCGGACAACTCTACGAGCAGTACTTC. Protein sequence: CASSDTGQLYEQYF.

This chain joins TRBV11-3 and TRBJ2-1, with a possible D match to TRBD1 (6 bases). This CDR3 has 11 residues. CDR1 is SGHNT and CDR2 is YENEEA in the germline V gene. The V end was cut by 5 bases, the J end by 13 bases, with 12 bases between. Here the CDR3 reads CASSPDRRQFF. Here the CDR3 DNA reads TGTGCCAGCAGCCCAGACAGGCGACAGTTCTTC.

The V gene is TRBV4-2, the J gene TRBJ1-4; TRBD1 is a possible D gene (5 bases). The CDR3 spans 14 residues. V lost 1 base and J 5 bases, leaving 8 bases between the germline ends. Germline V gene lookup returns CDR1 LGHNA and CDR2 YNFKEQ. The CDR3 reads CASSQVGGNEKLFF. CDR3 bases: TGTGCCAGCAGCCAAGTTGGGGGGAATGAAAAACTGTTTTTT.

The V call is TRBV2, the J call TRBJ2-2; the D gene could be TRBD1 or TRBD2 (6 bases each). The V and J ends lost 7 bases and 6 bases respectively, with 12 bases between them. The germline V gene has CDR1 SNHLY and CDR2 FYNNEI. This CDR3 is 13 amino acids long. In DNA, the CDR3 is TGTGCCAGCATACTTGGGGGGCCCGGGGAGCTGTTTTTT. Its translation is CASILGGPGELFF.

This chain links TRBV30 with TRBJ1-6; no clear D gene. The CDR3 contains 13 residues. CDR1 GTSNPN and CDR2 SVGIG come from the germline V gene (reference sequence). V lost 8 bases and J 5 bases, leaving 13 bases between the germline ends. CDR3: CAQDFGDNSPLHF. The CDR3 DNA is TGTGCCCAGGACTTTGGGGATAATTCACCCCTCCACTTT.

This rearrangement joins TRBV11-3 to TRBJ2-7; tentative D call: TRBD1 (5 bases). CDR3 length: 16 residues. Germline V gene data show CDR1 as SGHNT and CDR2 as YENEEA. V was trimmed by 3 bases and J by 2 bases, leaving 17 bases between them. CDR3 coding DNA: TGTGCCAGCAGCTTTATTCCCGACAGAGGAACCTACGAGCAGTACTTC. Protein sequence: CASSFIPDRGTYEQYF.

This chain links TRBV5-1 with TRBJ2-3; no reliable D call. The CDR3 spans 13 residues. The V gene lost 2 bases and the J gene lost 5 bases, with 9 bases spanning the gap. Germline loops: CDR1 SGHRS, CDR2 YFSETQ. The CDR3 region is CASSFSGEDTQYF. The CDR3 region has the DNA TGCGCCAGCAGCTTCTCTGGGGAAGATACGCAGTATTTT. The full variable domain, with the rest looked up from reference TRBV5-1 and TRBJ2-3, is KAGVTQTPRYLIKTRGQQVTLSCSPISGHRSVSWYQQTPGQGLQFLFEYFSETQRNKGNFPGRFSGRQFSNSRSEMNVSTLELGDSALYLCASSFSGEDTQYFGPGTRLTVL.

The chain recombines TRBV2 with TRBJ2-7; 9 bases are a match to TRBD1. The CDR3 runs 12 residues. V was pared by 6 bases and J by 5 bases, with 2 bases of the junction left unmatched. Germline CDR1 and CDR2: SNHLY and FYNNEI. The CDR3 region is CASRQGANEQYF. DNA for the CDR3: TGTGCCAGCAGACAGGGGGCCAACGAGCAGTACTTC.

The V and J genes are TRBV30 and TRBJ2-5; 9 positions agree with TRBD1. This CDR3 contains 14 residues. V lost 0 bases and J lost 5; bases outside the gene matches: 4. CDR1 is GTSNPN and CDR2 is SVGIG in the germline V gene (reference sequence). The CDR3 protein is CAWSVRDRVETQYF. DNA of the CDR3: TGTGCCTGGAGTGTACGGGACAGGGTGGAGACCCAGTACTTC.